These 29 T cell receptor beta chains were all obtained from the same sample, sequenced in a study of long-term antiretroviral therapy in people with HIV. At the survey level, the v3.0 immunoSEQ assay was run. Repertoires were generated with immunoSEQ multiplex PCR, while TCRdb's copy carries only in-frame clones and drops some. This table holds around 25,000 clones, 81% found once. Sequenced here: unsorted PBMCs, sampled at the start of antiretroviral therapy, before treatment. Every receptor here comes from a woman younger than 35 with HIV.

The chain has TRBV7-3 and TRBJ1-3; D unclear. Trimming took 1 base from V and 2 from J, leaving 3 bases between them. Per the germline V gene, CDR1 is SGHTA and CDR2 is FQGTGA. The CDR3 is 13 amino acids. The CDR3 sequence: CASSLSTGNTIYF. As DNA, the CDR3 is TGTGCCAGCAGCTTAAGTACTGGAAACACCATATATTTT.

The J gene is TRBJ2-7, the V gene TRBV6-5, with TRBD1 as a possible D gene (6 bases). In germline, CDR1 is MNHEY, CDR2 SVGAGI. This CDR3 has 13 residues. V was trimmed by 5 bases and J by 7 bases, leaving 15 bases between them. CDR3 residues: CASSDAQGTEQYF. The CDR3 DNA reads TGTGCCAGCAGTGACGCACAGGGAACGGAGCAGTACTTC.

V gene TRBV2 combines with J gene TRBJ1-1; TRBD1 matches 8 bases. The CDR3 contains 14 residues. V lost 4 bases to trimming and J lost 4 bases; unmatched junction nucleotides: 5. CDR1 SNHLY and CDR2 FYNNEI come from the germline V gene. CDR3 protein: CASSGAGGVTEAFF. The CDR3 bases are TGTGCCAGCAGTGGAGCAGGGGGCGTCACTGAAGCTTTCTTT.

V usage is TRBV18 and J usage is TRBJ2-1; D gene uncertain. V lost 0 bases and J 5 bases, leaving 5 bases between the germline ends. CDR1 is KGHSH, CDR2 LQKENI, per germline. This CDR3 region has 13 residues. CDR3 amino acids: CASSPPGNNEQFF. In nucleotides, the CDR3 is TGTGCCAGCTCACCACCGGGGAACAATGAGCAGTTCTTC.

V usage is TRBV7-9 and J usage is TRBJ2-7, with 7 bases identical to TRBD1. CDR1 is SEHNR, CDR2 FQNEAQ, per germline (reference sequence). There are 14 residues in the CDR3. V shed 3 bases, J shed 1 base, and the junction held 3 bases outside the gene matches. In DNA form, the CDR3 reads TGTGCCAGCAGCTTCAACAGGGGTTCCTACGAGCAGTACTTC. Amino acid sequence: CASSFNRGSYEQYF.

The chain joins TRBV7-2 to TRBJ2-7; no clear D gene. Looked up from germline, CDR1 is SGHTA and CDR2 is FQGNSA. The CDR3 spans 15 residues. V was clipped by 5 bases and J by 2 bases, with 16 bases between them. Here the CDR3 reads CASSPDAGSPYEQYF. The CDR3 coding sequence is TGTGCCAGCAGCCCGGACGCCGGGTCCCCCTACGAGCAGTACTTC.

CDR3 nucleotide sequence: TGCGCCAGCAGCCCGGACGCCGGTGGCTACACCTTC. It translates to CASSPDAGGYTF. The V call is TRBV5-1, the J call TRBJ1-2; D remains ambiguous. The CDR3 has 12 residues. V was shortened by 4 bases and J by 7 bases, with 11 bases between the two germline ends. Germline CDR1 is SGHRS and CDR2 is YFSETQ. Variable domain in full (rest from reference TRBV5-1 and TRBJ1-2): KAGVTQTPRYLIKTRGQQVTLSCSPISGHRSVSWYQQTPGQGLQFLFEYFSETQRNKGNFPGRFSGRQFSNSRSEMNVSTLELGDSALYLCASSPDAGGYTFGSGTRLTVV.

The sample holds one count of this clone. This rearrangement joins TRBV6-1 to TRBJ2-1, with TRBD2 matching 8 bases. Unmatched junction bases numbered 8, after V lost 10 bases and J lost 3 bases. Germline V gives CDR1 MNHNS, CDR2 SASEGT. The CDR3 length is 14 residues. In DNA, the CDR3 is TGTGCCACAGGGGCCGGGGGGGGCTACAATGAGCAGTTCTTC. It specifies CATGAGGGYNEQFF.

The chain couples TRBV5-6 to TRBJ1-2; weak D call: TRBD1 (6 bases). This CDR3 has 14 amino acids. V lost 5 bases and J lost 5, with 16 bases in between. Germline values: CDR1 SGHDT, CDR2 YYEEEE. The CDR3 region is CASSPAGTMYGYTF. DNA for the CDR3: TGTGCCAGCAGTCCGGCGGGGACAATGTATGGCTACACCTTC.

The chain links TRBV7-7 to TRBJ1-4, with D uncertain. The V and J ends lost 0 bases and 3 bases respectively, with 8 bases between them. Looked up from germline, CDR1 is SSHAT and CDR2 is FNYEAQ (reference sequence). The CDR3 runs 15 residues. CDR3 sequence (DNA): TGTGCCAGCAGCTTAGCGGAGGCGTCTAATGAAAAACTGTTTTTT. Protein: CASSLAEASNEKLFF.

V and J are TRBV30 and TRBJ2-7; D unclear. Germline V lookup: CDR1 GTSNPN, CDR2 SVGIG (reference sequence). V lost 0 bases to trimming and J lost 0 bases, with 15 bases between them. This CDR3 region has 16 residues. CDR3 amino acids: CAWSVYGSQSSYEQYF. The DNA of the CDR3 is TGTGCCTGGAGTGTATACGGCAGCCAAAGCTCCTACGAGCAGTACTTC.

The V call is TRBV6-1, the J call TRBJ2-7, with D possibly being TRBD2 (6 bases). Deletions cut 4 bases from V and 2 bases from J, with 15 bases between. The CDR3 is 15 amino acids. From germline, CDR1 is MNHNS and CDR2 SASEGT. In nucleotides, the CDR3 is TGTGCCAGCAGTGTGGAGGGGAATGGGGCCTACGAGCAGTACTTC. This sequence encodes CASSVEGNGAYEQYF.

The chain links TRBV2 to TRBJ2-3; TRBD1 matches 12 bases. V lost 8 bases, J lost 5 bases, and 17 bases stayed unmatched. The germline gives CDR1 SNHLY, CDR2 FYNNEI. The CDR3 contains 18 residues. CDR3 bases: TGTGCCAGCCGCAGTCTGCCAGGGACAGGGGGCCCTGAAGATACGCAGTATTTT. It encodes CASRSLPGTGGPEDTQYF.

Only a few counts were recorded for this clone. This chain joins TRBV6-1 and TRBJ2-4; 8 bases are a match to TRBD1. J lost 6 bases, V lost 4 bases, and 8 bases had no gene match. CDR1 and CDR2 (germline): MNHNS, SASEGT. The CDR3 is 15 amino acids. In DNA form, the CDR3 reads TGTGCCAGCAGTGCTCGGACAGGGTGGGGAAACATTCAGTACTTC. Amino acids: CASSARTGWGNIQYF.

The rearrangement links TRBV5-8 to TRBJ2-7; 11 bases line up with TRBD2. Looked up from germline, CDR1 is SGHTS and CDR2 is YDEGEE. CDR3 length: 18 amino acids. V shed 3 bases, J shed 5 bases, and the junction held 16 bases outside the gene matches. DNA of the CDR3: TGTGCCAGCAGCTGGACCGGGCTGCTTAGCGGGGGGGCCCACGAGCAGTACTTC. Amino acid sequence: CASSWTGLLSGGAHEQYF.

By proportion, this clone is medium-sized. V and J are TRBV4-1 and TRBJ1-1; 8 nucleotides match TRBD1. CDR3 length: 15 amino acids. Unmatched junction bases numbered 6, after V lost 2 bases and J lost 4 bases. From germline, CDR1 is MGHRA and CDR2 YSYEKL. The CDR3 here is CASSQLGQGGTEAFF. In DNA, the CDR3 is TGCGCCAGCAGCCAACTTGGACAGGGAGGCACTGAAGCTTTCTTT.

The chain links TRBV10-1 to TRBJ1-5; D ambiguous. Trimming left V 3 bases short and J 4 bases short, with 13 bases between. Germline-derived CDR1 and CDR2 are WNHNN and SYGVQD (reference sequence). This CDR3 spans 15 amino acids. The CDR3: CASSDRPLGNQPQHF. DNA of the CDR3: TGCGCCAGCAGTGATCGTCCGCTGGGAAATCAGCCCCAGCATTTT.

The chain is built from TRBV7-9 and TRBJ2-5; TRBD2 might be the D (5 bases). The V and J ends lost 4 bases and 5 bases respectively, with 23 bases between them. The CDR3 sequence is 17 residues long. From germline, CDR1 is SEHNR and CDR2 FQNEAQ (reference sequence). The CDR3 DNA follows: TGTGCCAGCAGCTCCGGAGGTGTACCAACCCCACGGGAGACCCAGTACTTC. Encoded protein: CASSSGGVPTPRETQYF.

The chain uses TRBV15 and TRBJ2-7, with D tentatively TRBD1 or TRBD2 (5 bases each). Trimming left V 0 bases short and J 6 bases short, with 9 bases between. The CDR3 is made up of 13 amino acids. The germline V gene encodes CDR1 LNHNV and CDR2 YYDKDF (reference sequence). CDR3 region: CATSREGDGEQYF. The CDR3 nucleotides read TGTGCCACCAGCAGAGAGGGGGACGGCGAGCAGTACTTC.

The chain employs TRBV7-9 and TRBJ1-2; D might be TRBD1 (5 bases). The CDR3 loop spans 13 amino acids. Germline lookup yields CDR1 SEHNR and CDR2 FQNEAQ (reference sequence). The V end was cut by 4 bases, the J end by 10 bases, with 16 bases between. DNA for the CDR3: TGTGCCAGCAGCTCCACTCAGGGTACTGACTACACCTTC. This translates into CASSSTQGTDYTF.

V is TRBV9 and J is TRBJ2-1, with D possibly being TRBD1 or TRBD2 (5 bases each). The ends were cut back, 2 bases at V and 1 base at J, with 22 bases in the middle. The CDR3 extends over 19 amino acids. CDR1 and CDR2 from the germline V gene are SGDLS and YYNGEE. The CDR3 DNA sequence: TGTGCCAGCAGCGTGCCTCTAATTTGGGGGAGTGAATCCTACAATGAGCAGTTCTTC. It codes for CASSVPLIWGSESYNEQFF.

This chain uses TRBV5-1 with TRBJ1-4, with D tentatively TRBD1 (5 bases). Germline V lookup: CDR1 SGHRS, CDR2 YFSETQ. V was clipped by 3 bases and J by 5 bases, with 17 bases between them. The CDR3 length is 16 residues. In DNA, the CDR3 is TGCGCCAGCAGCTCAGGGCCGACGGACCTGAATGAAAAACTGTTTTTT. Residues: CASSSGPTDLNEKLFF.

The J gene is TRBJ1-4, the V gene TRBV28, with 8 nucleotides matching TRBD1. The CDR3 is made up of 15 amino acids. Germline CDR1 is MDHEN and CDR2 is SYDVKM. J lost 4 bases, V lost 6 bases, and 7 bases had no gene match. The CDR3 nucleotides are TGTGCCAGCAGCGATTTGACAGGGGTTAATGAAAAACTGTTTTTT. Encoded protein: CASSDLTGVNEKLFF.

The chain has TRBV27 and TRBJ1-1, with D uncertain. CDR1 and CDR2 from the germline V gene are MNHEY and SMNVEV (reference sequence). The CDR3 runs to 13 residues. The germline V and J ends were trimmed by 5 bases and 4 bases, with 11 bases remaining between them. CDR3 in amino acids: CASSASWGTEAFF. CDR3 coding DNA: TGTGCCAGCAGTGCCTCATGGGGCACTGAAGCTTTCTTT.

This clone has a single count. The rearrangement uses TRBV6-5 and TRBJ1-4; D call uncertain. Trimming shortened V by 5 bases and J by 3 bases, and 10 bases separated the two germline ends. Germline CDR1 MNHEY, CDR2 SVGAGI. This CDR3 has 14 amino acids. DNA of the CDR3: TGTGCCAGCAGTCTGACCGCCTCTAATGAAAAACTGTTTTTT. It specifies CASSLTASNEKLFF.

V gene TRBV27 combines with J gene TRBJ2-1; 8 bases line up with TRBD2. V lost 5 bases, J lost 7 bases, and 4 bases stayed unmatched. Looked up from germline, CDR1 is MNHEY and CDR2 is SMNVEV (reference sequence). The CDR3 contains 13 residues. The CDR3 nucleotides read TGTGCCAGCAGTAGCGGGAGTGTGAATGAGCAGTTCTTC. Translated, it gives CASSSGSVNEQFF.

The gene calls are TRBV5-1 and TRBJ1-1; D is unresolved. This CDR3 contains 14 residues. V lost 0 bases to trimming and J lost 0 bases, with 6 bases between them. Germline V gene data show CDR1 as SGHRS and CDR2 as YFSETQ. Here the CDR3 DNA reads TGCGCCAGCAGCTTGGTAGGCCTGAACACTGAAGCTTTCTTT. Protein product: CASSLVGLNTEAFF.

This clone was seen just once. The chain joins TRBV7-9 to TRBJ1-2; tentatively, D is TRBD1 (5 bases). The CDR3 length is 14 residues. Trimming stripped 5 bases from V and 2 bases from J, with 12 bases between. CDR1 is SEHNR and CDR2 is FQNEAQ in the germline V gene (reference sequence). The CDR3 loop reads CASSLRAGNYGYTF. CDR3 bases: TGTGCCAGCAGCCTCAGGGCAGGGAACTATGGCTACACCTTC.

A single count supports this clone. The chain links TRBV10-3 to TRBJ2-7, with TRBD2 matching over 9 bases. The length of the CDR3 is 14 residues. V gave up 7 bases and J gave up 1 base; unmatched junction bases: 5. Germline-derived CDR1 and CDR2 are ENHRY and SYGVKD. The CDR3 nucleotides read TGTGCCATCAATAGCGGGGGCCCTTCCTACGAGCAGTACTTC. Translated, it gives CAINSGGPSYEQYF.